This entry is about one T cell receptor (beta chain). What it recognizes is unknown. Method: immunoSEQ multiplex PCR; TCRdb's copy keeps in-frame clones and lacks some. The repertoire holds tens of thousands of clones, with over 65% as singletons. The data are from a study of CD4 T cells in relation to SARS-CoV-2 and coronaviruses. As for the study in general: ViraFEST: roughly 10-day antigen culture of PBMCs, then TCR beta CDR3 sequencing.

Germline V gene data show CDR1 as LNHDA and CDR2 as SQIVND (reference sequence). The trim removed 5 bases at V and 4 bases at J, leaving 8 bases unmatched. The CDR3 covers 16 residues. The unexposed donors gave CD4+ T cells in about 2010-2019, prior to COVID-19. Isolation of CD4+ T cells took place after less than 11 days in culture. Cells permitting, SARS-CoV-2 S/N and four cold-coronavirus spikes were tested on unexposed-donor CD4+ T cells. This chain joins TRBV19 and TRBJ2-3; 11 bases agree with TRBD2. The source of this sequence is a human donor in good health. Sequencing was performed on CD4+ T cells from PBMCs, cultured in vitro. CDR3 region: CASSPPTSGEADTQYF. In nucleotides, the CDR3 is TGTGCCAGTAGTCCCCCGACTAGCGGGGAGGCAGATACGCAGTATTTT.